A selection of T cell receptor beta chains follows, all from one sample in a study of radiotherapy plus CTLA-4 blockade in lung cancer. Some clones are missing from TCRdb's copy, which holds only in-frame ones; the method was immunoSEQ multiplex PCR. Of about 45,000 clones listed, approximately 73% are singletons. The sequences come from peripheral blood, collected from a patient treated with radiotherapy plus ipilimumab. Receptors originate from a human donor with non-small cell lung cancer who had a complete response to radiotherapy plus ipilimumab. The CDR3 runs from the conserved cysteine through the conserved F or W. The D gene is left open where the match is weak. A clone size is listed for some rows: how often the clone was seen (once, few, many), or a class if it is expanded.

j_call: TRBJ2-1; v_call: TRBV6-5; d_call: NA; clone_size: NA; cdr3_nt: TGTGCCAGCAGTTACTCCGGGGTTGTACGCAATGAGCAGTTCTTC; cdr3_aa: CASSYSGVVRNEQFF
j_call: TRBJ2-1; v_call: TRBV10-1; d_call: NA; clone_size: NA; cdr3_nt: TGCGCCAGCAGTAAACAGGGTCTGAGGGACCGTAATGAGCAGTTCTTC; cdr3_aa: CASSKQGLRDRNEQFF
j_call: TRBJ1-6; v_call: TRBV6-5; d_call: NA; clone_size: NA; cdr3_nt: TGTGCCAGCAGTTACACCCAACAGGGAGCGGGGTCACCCCTCCACTTT; cdr3_aa: CASSYTQQGAGSPLHF
j_call: TRBJ1-5; v_call: TRBV19; d_call: TRBD1; clone_size: NA; cdr3_nt: TGTGCCAGTCAAGACAGGGTGATTCATCAGCCCCAGCATTTT; cdr3_aa: CASQDRVIHQPQHF
j_call: TRBJ2-1; v_call: TRBV2; d_call: TRBD2; clone_size: NA; cdr3_nt: TGTGCCAGCAAGGTCCTGGGGGGGGCCTACAATGAGCAGTTCTTC; cdr3_aa: CASKVLGGAYNEQFF
j_call: TRBJ1-5; v_call: TRBV16; d_call: TRBD1; clone_size: few; cdr3_nt: TGTGCCAGCACAGGACAGGACCGCAATCAGCCCCAGCATTTT; cdr3_aa: CASTGQDRNQPQHF
j_call: TRBJ2-1; v_call: TRBV19; d_call: TRBD2; clone_size: NA; cdr3_nt: TGTGCCAGTAGTCCCCGTGATGGCGGGAGGCGTTATAGTGAGCAGTTCTTC; cdr3_aa: CASSPRDGGRRYSEQFF
j_call: TRBJ1-3; v_call: TRBV10-1; d_call: NA; clone_size: few; cdr3_nt: TGCGCCAGCAGCGAACAGGGAAGAAACGGAAACACCATATATTTT; cdr3_aa: CASSEQGRNGNTIYF
j_call: TRBJ2-5; v_call: TRBV7-2; d_call: NA; clone_size: NA; cdr3_nt: TGTGCCAGCCAGGGATACACCCAAGAGACCCAGTACTTC; cdr3_aa: CASQGYTQETQYF
j_call: TRBJ2-7; v_call: TRBV5-1; d_call: TRBD1; clone_size: NA; cdr3_nt: TGCGCCAGCAGCTTGGACGGGACAGGGCGGCCCTACGAGCAGTACTTC; cdr3_aa: CASSLDGTGRPYEQYF
j_call: TRBJ2-2; v_call: TRBV7-2; d_call: NA; clone_size: NA; cdr3_nt: TGTGCCAGCAGCCTCAACACCGGGGAGCTGTTTTTT; cdr3_aa: CASSLNTGELFF
j_call: TRBJ2-1; v_call: TRBV7-7; d_call: TRBD1; clone_size: NA; cdr3_nt: TGTGCTAGCAGCCCCTCGGGACAGGGGGCCTACAATGAGCAGTTCTTC; cdr3_aa: CASSPSGQGAYNEQFF
j_call: TRBJ2-1; v_call: TRBV19; d_call: TRBD2; clone_size: NA; cdr3_nt: TGTGCCAGTACCCCCAAACGGGGGGTATACAATGAGCAGTTCTTC; cdr3_aa: CASTPKRGVYNEQFF
j_call: TRBJ1-5; v_call: TRBV7-2; d_call: TRBD1; clone_size: NA; cdr3_nt: TGTGCCAGCAGCACGCAACAGGGGGCGCCGGGTCAGCCCCAGCATTTT; cdr3_aa: CASSTQQGAPGQPQHF
j_call: TRBJ1-3; v_call: TRBV5-1; d_call: NA; clone_size: once; cdr3_nt: TGCGCCAGCAGCTACAACTCTGGAAACACCATATATTTT; cdr3_aa: CASSYNSGNTIYF
j_call: TRBJ1-2; v_call: TRBV18; d_call: NA; clone_size: NA; cdr3_nt: TGTGCCAGCTCACCCCAACAGGGAAACATGGGTGGCTACACCTTC; cdr3_aa: CASSPQQGNMGGYTF
j_call: TRBJ2-5; v_call: TRBV14; d_call: NA; clone_size: once; cdr3_nt: TGTGCCAGCAGCGGAGATTTGCGAGAGACCCAGTACTTC; cdr3_aa: CASSGDLRETQYF
j_call: TRBJ1-2; v_call: TRBV2; d_call: NA; clone_size: NA; cdr3_nt: TGTGCCAGCAGTGATCTCAGGGTCTATGGCTACACCTTC; cdr3_aa: CASSDLRVYGYTF
j_call: TRBJ2-7; v_call: TRBV10-2; d_call: NA; clone_size: few; cdr3_nt: TGCGCCAGCAGGAACCGGGGAGGCTACGAGCAGTACTTC; cdr3_aa: CASRNRGGYEQYF
j_call: TRBJ2-7; v_call: TRBV4-3; d_call: NA; clone_size: NA; cdr3_nt: TGCGCCAGCAGCCAAGCCTTTTCCGGGTCTGTGGACTACGAGCAGTACTTC; cdr3_aa: CASSQAFSGSVDYEQYF
j_call: TRBJ1-2; v_call: TRBV4-3; d_call: TRBD1; clone_size: medium-sized; cdr3_nt: TGCGCCAGCAGCCCGAGTGTCCAGGGGGATTATGGCTACACCTTC; cdr3_aa: CASSPSVQGDYGYTF
j_call: TRBJ2-7; v_call: TRBV6-1; d_call: TRBD1; clone_size: NA; cdr3_nt: TGTGCCAGCAGTGTAACGGGAATGAGGGACAGGCGGGACGAGCAGTACTTC; cdr3_aa: CASSVTGMRDRRDEQYF
j_call: TRBJ1-6; v_call: TRBV5-1; d_call: TRBD1; clone_size: NA; cdr3_nt: TGCGCCAGCAGCTTGGAACAGGGGGCGTCCTATAATTCACCCCTCCACTTT; cdr3_aa: CASSLEQGASYNSPLHF
j_call: TRBJ2-7; v_call: TRBV7-9; d_call: TRBD1; clone_size: NA; cdr3_nt: TGTGCCAGCAGCCCAGGGGGACGCTACGAGCAGTACTTC; cdr3_aa: CASSPGGRYEQYF
j_call: TRBJ2-7; v_call: TRBV30; d_call: NA; clone_size: once; cdr3_nt: TGTGCCTGGAGCCCCCTCTCGGCCACAGCCTACGAGCAGTACTTC; cdr3_aa: CAWSPLSATAYEQYF
j_call: TRBJ1-2; v_call: TRBV19; d_call: NA; clone_size: NA; cdr3_nt: TGTGCCAGTAGCGACAGACTCTATGGCTACACCTTC; cdr3_aa: CASSDRLYGYTF